This note documents a single TCR beta chain sequence. Its antigen is currently unknown. Just one base apart from a much larger clone, this may be a read error. These data originate in a study of T-cell memory formation after mild COVID-19. Constant-segment primers served in 5'RACE that generated TCR alpha and TCR beta cDNA libraries bearing sample barcodes and UMIs. TCRdb processed the 5' RACE reads anew with MiXCR; each CDR3 protein has one entry. The table shows more than 450,000 distinct CDR3 sequences, with roughly 18% occurring only once. This CDR3 region has 16 residues. The ends were cut back, 2 bases at V and 5 bases at J, with 16 bases in the middle. CDR1 SEHNR and CDR2 FQNEAQ come from the germline V gene (reference sequence). Findings of the study overall: Contracting CD4+ clones were located mainly in CM and EM, and CD8+ clones in EMRA.

The sample comprised PBMCs or a T cell subset sorted from them (not recorded which). This receptor was obtained from an adult woman who had mild COVID-19 (a few samples of this study predate the infection). Cell type and time point are not known. The chain recombines TRBV7-9 with TRBJ2-1, with D possibly being TRBD2 (6 bases). The CDR3 loop is CASSLIASGLNNEQFF. DNA of the CDR3: TGTGCCAGCAGCTTAATAGCCAGCGGGCTAAACAATGAGCAGTTCTTC.